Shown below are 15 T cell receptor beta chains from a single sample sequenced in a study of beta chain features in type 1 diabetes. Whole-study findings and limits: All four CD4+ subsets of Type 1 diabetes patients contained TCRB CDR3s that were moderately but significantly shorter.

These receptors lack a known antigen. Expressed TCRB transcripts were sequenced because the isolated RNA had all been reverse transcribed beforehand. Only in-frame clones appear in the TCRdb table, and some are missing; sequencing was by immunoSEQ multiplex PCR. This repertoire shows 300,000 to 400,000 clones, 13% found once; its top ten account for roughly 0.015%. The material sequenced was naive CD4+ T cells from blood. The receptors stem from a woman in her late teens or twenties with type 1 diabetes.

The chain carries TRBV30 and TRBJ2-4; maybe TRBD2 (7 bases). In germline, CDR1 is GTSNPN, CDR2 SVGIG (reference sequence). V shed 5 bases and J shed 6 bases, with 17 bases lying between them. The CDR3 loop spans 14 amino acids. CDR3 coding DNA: TGTGCCTGGTCAGTGGCGGGGGCGGGAAACATTCAGTACTTC. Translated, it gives CAWSVAGAGNIQYF.

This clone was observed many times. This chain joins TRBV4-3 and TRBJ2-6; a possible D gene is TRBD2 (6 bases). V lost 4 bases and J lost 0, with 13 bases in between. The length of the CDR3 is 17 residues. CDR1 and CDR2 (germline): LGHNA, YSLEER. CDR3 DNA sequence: TGCGCCAGCAGCCGCCGGGACTCCAGCTCTGGGGCCAACGTCCTGACTTTC. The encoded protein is CASSRRDSSSGANVLTF.

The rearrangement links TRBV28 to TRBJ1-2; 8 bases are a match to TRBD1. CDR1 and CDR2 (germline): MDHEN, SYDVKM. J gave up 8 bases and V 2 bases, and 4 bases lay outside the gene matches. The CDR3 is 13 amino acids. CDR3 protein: CASSLTGGDGYTF. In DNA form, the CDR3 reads TGTGCCAGCAGTTTAACAGGGGGAGACGGCTACACCTTC.

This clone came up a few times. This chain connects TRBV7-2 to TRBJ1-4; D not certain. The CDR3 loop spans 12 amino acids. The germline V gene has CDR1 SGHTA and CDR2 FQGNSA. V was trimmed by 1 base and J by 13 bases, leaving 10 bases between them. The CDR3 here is CASSLERAALFF. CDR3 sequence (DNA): TGTGCCAGCAGCTTAGAGAGGGCCGCACTGTTTTTT.

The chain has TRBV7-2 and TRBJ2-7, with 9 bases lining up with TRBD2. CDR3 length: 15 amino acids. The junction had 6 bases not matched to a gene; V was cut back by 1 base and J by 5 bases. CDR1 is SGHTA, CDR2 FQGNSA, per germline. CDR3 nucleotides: TGTGCCAGCAGCTTAGGCGGGAGGGCCCTCGACGAGCAGTACTTC. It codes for CASSLGGRALDEQYF.

CDR3 loop: CASSELAGNQPQHF. Written as DNA, the CDR3 is TGTGCCAGCAGTGAATTGGCGGGGAATCAGCCCCAGCATTTT. The chain links TRBV2 to TRBJ1-5; D gene ambiguous. Germline V CDR1 and CDR2: SNHLY, FYNNEI. CDR3 length equals 14 residues. Trimming cost V 2 bases and J 4 bases, with 9 bases left between them.

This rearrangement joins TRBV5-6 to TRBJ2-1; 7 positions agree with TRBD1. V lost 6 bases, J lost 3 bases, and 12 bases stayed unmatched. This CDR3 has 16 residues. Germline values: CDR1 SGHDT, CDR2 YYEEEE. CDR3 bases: TGTGCCAGCACTGTTTTTGACAGGGCGCTCTACAATGAGCAGTTCTTC. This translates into CASTVFDRALYNEQFF.

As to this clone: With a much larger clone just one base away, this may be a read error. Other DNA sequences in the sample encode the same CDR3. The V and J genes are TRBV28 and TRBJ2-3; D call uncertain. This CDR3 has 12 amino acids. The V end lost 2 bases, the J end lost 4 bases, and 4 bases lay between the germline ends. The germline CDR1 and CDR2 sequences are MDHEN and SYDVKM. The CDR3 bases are TGTGCCAGCAGTTTAGTCGCAGATACGCAGTATTTT. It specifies CASSLVADTQYF.

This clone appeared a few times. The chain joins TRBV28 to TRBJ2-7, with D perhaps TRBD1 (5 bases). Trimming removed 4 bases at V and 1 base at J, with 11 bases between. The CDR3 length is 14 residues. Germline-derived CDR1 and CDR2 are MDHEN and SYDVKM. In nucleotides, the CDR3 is TGTGCCAGCAGTTCCTCAGGGATATCCTACGAGCAGTACGTC. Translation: CASSSSGISYEQYV.

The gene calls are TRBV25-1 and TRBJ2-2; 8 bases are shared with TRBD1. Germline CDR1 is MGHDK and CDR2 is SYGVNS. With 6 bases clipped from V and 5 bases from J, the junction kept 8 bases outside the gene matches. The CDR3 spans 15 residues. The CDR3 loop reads CASRGTGPFTGELFF. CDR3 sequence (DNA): TGTGCCAGCAGAGGGACAGGTCCTTTTACCGGGGAGCTGTTTTTT.

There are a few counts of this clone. Written as DNA, the CDR3 is TGTGCCAGCAGCTTAGGAGCGAGATCCTACGAGCAGTACGTC. Protein: CASSLGARSYEQYV. The chain joins TRBV11-3 to TRBJ2-7; D is ambiguous. CDR1 SGHNT and CDR2 YENEEA come from the germline V gene. This CDR3 contains 14 residues. Trimming removed 1 base at V and 1 base at J, with 8 bases between.

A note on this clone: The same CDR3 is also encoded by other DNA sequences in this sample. The CDR3 DNA is TGTGCCAGCAGCTTAGTCGCAGATACGCAGTATTTT. Its protein is CASSLVADTQYF. The V and J genes are TRBV11-2 and TRBJ2-3; D remains unclear. V was clipped by 1 base and J by 4 bases, with 3 bases between them. Germline V gene lookup returns CDR1 SGHAT and CDR2 FQNNGV. This CDR3 region has 12 residues.

The CDR3: CASSLLIGRDENYGYTF. Written as DNA, the CDR3 is TGTGCCAGCAGCTTATTGATCGGCAGGGATGAGAACTATGGCTACACCTTC. V usage is TRBV7-9 and J usage is TRBJ1-2; D perhaps matches TRBD1 (5 bases). Trimming took off 2 bases at V and 2 bases at J, with 18 bases between the two ends. Germline V CDR1 and CDR2: SEHNR, FQNEAQ (reference sequence). CDR3 length: 17 residues.

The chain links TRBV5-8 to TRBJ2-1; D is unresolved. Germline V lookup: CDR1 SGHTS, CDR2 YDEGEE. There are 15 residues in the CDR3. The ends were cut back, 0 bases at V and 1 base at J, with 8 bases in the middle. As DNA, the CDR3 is TGTGCCAGCAGCTTGGCTAGTTGGTCCTACAATGAGCAGTTCTTC. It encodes CASSLASWSYNEQFF.

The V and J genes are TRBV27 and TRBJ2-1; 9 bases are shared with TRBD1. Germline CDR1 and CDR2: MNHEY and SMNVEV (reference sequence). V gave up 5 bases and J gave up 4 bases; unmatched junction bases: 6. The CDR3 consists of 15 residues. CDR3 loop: CASSLFGTGYNEQFF. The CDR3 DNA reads TGTGCCAGCAGTCTCTTCGGGACAGGGTACAATGAGCAGTTCTTC.